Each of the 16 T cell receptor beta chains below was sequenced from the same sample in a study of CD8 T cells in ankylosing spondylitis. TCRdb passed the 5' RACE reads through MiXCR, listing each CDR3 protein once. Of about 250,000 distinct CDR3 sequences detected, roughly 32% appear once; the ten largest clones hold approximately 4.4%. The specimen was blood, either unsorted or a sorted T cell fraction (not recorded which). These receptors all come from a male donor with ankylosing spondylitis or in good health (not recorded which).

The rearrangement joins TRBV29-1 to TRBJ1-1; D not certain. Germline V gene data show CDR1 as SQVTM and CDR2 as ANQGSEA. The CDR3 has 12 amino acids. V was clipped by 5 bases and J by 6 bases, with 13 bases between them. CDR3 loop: CSVFPGGAEAFF. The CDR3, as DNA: TGCAGCGTTTTCCCCGGTGGGGCTGAAGCTTTCTTT.

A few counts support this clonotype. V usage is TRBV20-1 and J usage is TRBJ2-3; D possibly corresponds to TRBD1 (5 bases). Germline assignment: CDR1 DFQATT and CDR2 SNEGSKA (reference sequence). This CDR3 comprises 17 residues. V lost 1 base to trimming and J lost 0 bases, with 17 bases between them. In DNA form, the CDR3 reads TGCAGTGCTAGAGCCCCTCCCCCAGGGTTTAGCACAGATACGCAGTATTTT. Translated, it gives CSARAPPPGFSTDTQYF.

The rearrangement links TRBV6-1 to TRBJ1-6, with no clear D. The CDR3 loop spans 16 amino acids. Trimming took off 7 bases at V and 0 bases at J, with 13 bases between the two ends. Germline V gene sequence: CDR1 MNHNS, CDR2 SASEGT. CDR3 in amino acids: CASIPLSSSYNSPLHF. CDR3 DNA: TGTGCCAGCATCCCGCTCTCGAGCTCCTATAATTCACCCCTCCACTTT.

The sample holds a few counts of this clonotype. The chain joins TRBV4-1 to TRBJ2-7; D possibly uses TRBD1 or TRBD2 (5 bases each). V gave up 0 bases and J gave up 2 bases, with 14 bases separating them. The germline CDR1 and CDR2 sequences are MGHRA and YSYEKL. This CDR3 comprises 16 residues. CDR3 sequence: CASSQDWQGVTYEQYF. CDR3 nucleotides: TGCGCCAGCAGCCAAGATTGGCAGGGAGTGACCTACGAGCAGTACTTC.

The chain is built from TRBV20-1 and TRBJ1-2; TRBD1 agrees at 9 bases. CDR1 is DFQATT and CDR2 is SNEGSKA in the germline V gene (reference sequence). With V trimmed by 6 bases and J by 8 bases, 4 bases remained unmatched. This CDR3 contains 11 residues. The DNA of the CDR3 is TGCAGTGCGCGAGGGACAGGGGGCTACACCTTC. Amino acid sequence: CSARGTGGYTF.

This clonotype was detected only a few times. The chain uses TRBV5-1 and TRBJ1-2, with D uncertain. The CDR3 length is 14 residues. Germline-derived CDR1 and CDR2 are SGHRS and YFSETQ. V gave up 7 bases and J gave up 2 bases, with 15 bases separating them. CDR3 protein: CASRPGIGNYGYTF. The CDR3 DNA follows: TGCGCCAGCCGCCCCGGGATTGGGAACTATGGCTACACCTTC.

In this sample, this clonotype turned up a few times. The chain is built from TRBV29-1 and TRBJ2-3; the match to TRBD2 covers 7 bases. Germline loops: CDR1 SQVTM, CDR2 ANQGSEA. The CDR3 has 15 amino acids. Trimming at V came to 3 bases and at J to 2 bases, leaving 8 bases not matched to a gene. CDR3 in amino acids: CSVDMGGFTTDTQYF. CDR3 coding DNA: TGCAGCGTTGATATGGGAGGGTTTACCACAGATACGCAGTATTTT.

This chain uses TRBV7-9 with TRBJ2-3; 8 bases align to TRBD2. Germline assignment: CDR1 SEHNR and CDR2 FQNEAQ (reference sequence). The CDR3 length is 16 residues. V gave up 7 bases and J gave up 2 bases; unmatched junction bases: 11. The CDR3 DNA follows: TGTGCCAGCACCAACCTAGCGGGCTTCAACACAGATACGCAGTATTTT. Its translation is CASTNLAGFNTDTQYF.

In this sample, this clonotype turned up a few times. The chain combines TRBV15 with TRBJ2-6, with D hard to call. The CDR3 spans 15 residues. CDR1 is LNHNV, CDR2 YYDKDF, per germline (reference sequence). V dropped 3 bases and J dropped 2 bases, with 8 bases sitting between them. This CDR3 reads CATSSRVTGANVLTF. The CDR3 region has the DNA TGTGCCACCAGCAGTCGGGTCACTGGGGCCAACGTCCTGACTTTC.

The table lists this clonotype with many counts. The chain's CDR3 is CSARRTSLTDTQYF. Here the CDR3 DNA reads TGCAGTGCTAGGAGGACTAGCCTCACAGATACGCAGTATTTT. The chain employs TRBV20-1 and TRBJ2-3; 8 nucleotides line up with TRBD2. This CDR3 has 14 residues. Losses at the gene ends were 3 bases for V and 2 bases for J; bases not matched to a gene: 4. From germline, CDR1 is DFQATT and CDR2 SNEGSKA (reference sequence).

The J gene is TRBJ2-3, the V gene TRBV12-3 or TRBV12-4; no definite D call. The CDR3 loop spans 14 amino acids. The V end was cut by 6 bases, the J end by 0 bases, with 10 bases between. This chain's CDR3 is CASSFGPSTDTQYF. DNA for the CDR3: TGTGCCAGCAGCTTTGGGCCTAGCACAGATACGCAGTATTTT.

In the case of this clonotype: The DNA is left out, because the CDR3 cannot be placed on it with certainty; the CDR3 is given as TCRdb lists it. Here the CDR3 reads CASSRGRTMKNCFF. The chain employs TRBV6-1 and TRBJ1-4. Germline V gene lookup returns CDR1 MNHNS and CDR2 SASEGT. The CDR3 is made up of 14 amino acids, end residues included.

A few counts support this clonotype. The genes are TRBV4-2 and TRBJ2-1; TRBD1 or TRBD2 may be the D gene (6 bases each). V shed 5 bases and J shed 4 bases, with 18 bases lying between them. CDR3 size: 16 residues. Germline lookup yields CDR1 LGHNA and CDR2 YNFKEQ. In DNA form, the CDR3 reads TGTGCCAGCAGCTACCCATCGGGGGCGGTTTACAATGAGCAGTTCTTC. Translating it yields CASSYPSGAVYNEQFF.

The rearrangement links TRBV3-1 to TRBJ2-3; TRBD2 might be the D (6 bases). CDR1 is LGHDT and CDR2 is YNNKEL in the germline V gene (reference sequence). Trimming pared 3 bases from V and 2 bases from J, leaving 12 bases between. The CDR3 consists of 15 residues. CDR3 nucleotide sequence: TGTGCCAGCAGCCATGAGGGACTTCCCACAGATACGCAGTATTTT. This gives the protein CASSHEGLPTDTQYF.

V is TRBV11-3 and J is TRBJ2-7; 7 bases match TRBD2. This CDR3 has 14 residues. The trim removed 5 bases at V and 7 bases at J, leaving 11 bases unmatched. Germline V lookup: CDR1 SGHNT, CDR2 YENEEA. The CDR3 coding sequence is TGTGCCAGCAGCGCGCGCGGGGGTACGGGGGAGCAGTACTTC. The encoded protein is CASSARGGTGEQYF.

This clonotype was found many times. The CDR3, as DNA: TGCAGTGTTAACAGAGACTGGAACACTGAAGCTTTCTTT. Its protein product is CSVNRDWNTEAFF. This chain joins TRBV20-1 and TRBJ1-1; no firm D call. Between the trimmed V and J ends, which lost 7 bases and 1 base, there was a span of 13 bases. The CDR3 runs 13 residues. Germline V gene lookup returns CDR1 DFQATT and CDR2 SNEGSKA (reference sequence).